The rows below give T cell receptor beta chains drawn from one sample of a study of Ad26.COV2.S vaccination and SARS-CoV-2 variants. Using immunoSEQ multiplex PCR, the repertoire was profiled, and TCRdb retains in-frame clones only, with some absent. The repertoire holds about 680,000 clones, with around 89% as singletons. Specimen: peripheral blood, collected in a trial of Ad26.COV2.S vaccine versus placebo. Receptors originate from a person aged 18-65 years who received the Ad26.COV2.S COVID-19 vaccine or a placebo. CDR3s include the opening cysteine and the closing phenylalanine or tryptophan. Fields, in order: V gene, D gene, clone size, J gene, CDR3 DNA, CDR3 protein. The D gene is left open where the match is weak. The listing skips clone size in some rows; elsewhere it reads once, few, many or a size class.

>TRBV4-2|TRBD2|-|TRBJ2-3
TGTGCCAGCAGCCAAGACCCACCGGCTAGCGGGCTATGGGGAGATACGCAGTATTTT
CASSQDPPASGLWGDTQYF
>TRBV12-3/TRBV12-4|-|-|TRBJ1-2
TGTGCCAGCAGTTCATCCTATGGCTACACCTTC
CASSSSYGYTF
>TRBV2|-|-|TRBJ2-1
TGTGCCAGCAGCCCTCTCGGGGTGCGCAATGAGCAGTTCTTC
CASSPLGVRNEQFF
>TRBV7-9|-|-|TRBJ1-4
TGTGCCAGCAGCTGGGGCGACGAGGCTAATGAAAAACTGTTTTTT
CASSWGDEANEKLFF
>TRBV5-5|TRBD1|once|TRBJ1-1
TGTGCCAGCAGCTTGTTTAGGGGGCCCAACACTGAAGCTTTCTTT
CASSLFRGPNTEAFF
>TRBV9|-|-|TRBJ1-2
TGTGCCAGCAGCGTAGAGGGACCCGGGAATGGCTACACCTTC
CASSVEGPGNGYTF
>TRBV29-1|TRBD2|-|TRBJ2-3
TGCAGCGGAAGATTAGCGGGGGGGCCTGAGGATACGCAGTATTTT
CSGRLAGGPEDTQYF
>TRBV18|-|-|TRBJ1-2
TGTGCCAGCTCACCACGGATACAGGCCGATCCTCCCAACTATGGCTACACCTTC
CASSPRIQADPPNYGYTF
>TRBV12-3/TRBV12-4|-|-|TRBJ1-2
TGTGCCAGCAGCCTACGCAGCAATGGCTACACCTTC
CASSLRSNGYTF
>TRBV6-1|TRBD2|-|TRBJ2-1
TGTGCCAGCAGTGCCCGACTAGCGGCCTCCTACAATGAGCAGTTCTTC
CASSARLAASYNEQFF
>TRBV5-4|TRBD1|-|TRBJ2-5
TGTGCCAGCAGCTCCCCGACAGGGAGTAGAGGAGAGACCCAGTACTTC
CASSSPTGSRGETQYF
>TRBV2|-|-|TRBJ1-5
TGTGCCAGCAGTGAATTCCCGACGCCGTATAGCAATCAGCCCCAGCATTTT
CASSEFPTPYSNQPQHF
>TRBV5-1|-|-|TRBJ2-7
TGCGCCAGCAGCTTGGATACTTCCTACGAGCAGTACTTC
CASSLDTSYEQYF
>TRBV19|-|-|TRBJ1-5
TGTGCCAGTAGTCAAGCCGGGGGGCGGGAGCAGCCCCAGCATTTT
CASSQAGGREQPQHF
>TRBV12-5|TRBD2|-|TRBJ2-2
TGTGCTAGTGGTTTGGGACTAGCGGGGAACACCGGGGAGCTGTTTTTT
CASGLGLAGNTGELFF
>TRBV6-5|-|-|TRBJ2-7
TGTGCCAGCAGTCGTCTGGGCCCCTACGAGCAGTACTTC
CASSRLGPYEQYF
>TRBV19|-|-|TRBJ1-2
TGTGCCAGTACTCGGCAGGGCGGCGGCTACACCTTC
CASTRQGGGYTF
>TRBV10-3|-|-|TRBJ1-1
TGTGCCATCAGTGGCACAGACAGTCTGAACACTGAAGCTTTCTTT
CAISGTDSLNTEAFF
>TRBV10-3|TRBD2|-|TRBJ2-7
TGTGCCATCAGAACTAGCGGGGGGGCAAAGTACGAGCAGTACTTC
CAIRTSGGAKYEQYF
>TRBV3-1/TRBV3-2|-|-|TRBJ1-3
TGTGCCAGCAGCGTGAGGGGGACACTACACTCTGGAAACACCATATATTTT
CASSVRGTLHSGNTIYF
>TRBV30|TRBD1|-|TRBJ1-5
TGTGCCTTCAGTGGGACAGGGAATCAGCCCCAGCATTTT
CAFSGTGNQPQHF
>TRBV5-1|-|-|TRBJ1-1
TGCGCCAGCAGCTTTGAAGGGGCGGAGAGAGCTTTCTTT
CASSFEGAERAFF
>TRBV5-6|TRBD1|-|TRBJ1-6
TGTGCCAGCAGCTATTACGTGACAGGGTGGAATTCACCCCTCCACTTT
CASSYYVTGWNSPLHF
>TRBV7-3|TRBD1|few|TRBJ1-2
TGTGCCAGCAGCCCCGGACAGGGTGGCTACACCTTC
CASSPGQGGYTF
>TRBV5-4|-|-|TRBJ2-2
TGTGCCAGCAGCTCTGCCACCGGGGAGCTGTTTTTT
CASSSATGELFF
>TRBV10-2|TRBD2|-|TRBJ2-2
TGCGCCAGCACCGCCCCTGGACTAGCGGATAACACCGGGGAGCTGTTTTTT
CASTAPGLADNTGELFF
>TRBV5-6|TRBD1|-|TRBJ1-1
TGTGCCAGCAGCCAGTTACAGGGGGGGAACACTGAAGCTTTCTTT
CASSQLQGGNTEAFF
>TRBV19|TRBD1|-|TRBJ1-5
TGTGCCAGTAGTATAGAGACAGGGGCCATCAATCAGCCCCAGCATTTT
CASSIETGAINQPQHF
>TRBV6-6|-|-|TRBJ1-1
TGTGCCAGCAGTTACGCGGGAAACACTGAAGCTTTCTTT
CASSYAGNTEAFF
>TRBV30|-|-|TRBJ1-6
TGTGCCTGGAGTCCGGGAGGTAGGAATTGGAATTCACCCCTCCACTTT
CAWSPGGRNWNSPLHF
>TRBV19|-|-|TRBJ2-7
TGTGCCAGTAGTCCTCGCGTCACCCCAGGCTACCAGTACTTC
CASSPRVTPGYQYF
>TRBV5-4|-|-|TRBJ2-5
TGTGCCAGCAGCTGGGACTTGGGGCAAGAGACCCAGTACTTC
CASSWDLGQETQYF
>TRBV6-5|-|-|TRBJ2-1
TGTGCCAGCACCACTTCAGGGACTCTAGATGAGCAGTTCTTC
CASTTSGTLDEQFF
>TRBV25-1|-|-|TRBJ1-1
TGTGCCAGCAGTGAATATTTCCCGAACACTGAAGCTTTCTTT
CASSEYFPNTEAFF
>TRBV4-3|-|once|TRBJ1-3
TGCGCCAGCAGCCCCAGGGCTGGAAACACCATATATTTT
CASSPRAGNTIYF
>TRBV30|-|-|TRBJ1-2
TGTGCCTGGAGTGGGACAGATCTAGGCTACACCTTC
CAWSGTDLGYTF
>TRBV5-8|-|-|TRBJ2-1
TGTGCCAGCAGCAAAGGGACGGTCTACAATGAGCAGTTCTTC
CASSKGTVYNEQFF
>TRBV5-4|TRBD1|-|TRBJ1-1
TGTGCCAGCAGCTTGCCCCAGGGGGAGAACACTGAAGCTTTCTTT
CASSLPQGENTEAFF
>TRBV7-9|-|-|TRBJ1-1
TGTGCCAGCAGACTAAATGGGGGCACTGAAGCTTTCTTT
CASRLNGGTEAFF
>TRBV6-5|-|-|TRBJ2-3
TGTGCCAGCAGGCCCGGGGGCAGTGGAGATACGCAGTATTTT
CASRPGGSGDTQYF
>TRBV3-1/TRBV3-2|-|-|TRBJ1-5
TGTGCCAGCAGCCATTCAGCGAGGGTGGGGCCCCAGCATTTT
CASSHSARVGPQHF
>TRBV4-1|TRBD1|-|TRBJ2-7
TGCGCCAGCAGCCAAGCTGCCTCCGGGACAGGGATTTACGAGCAGTACTTC
CASSQAASGTGIYEQYF
>TRBV5-1|-|-|TRBJ2-4
TGCGCCAGCAGTTCCGGTCAGGGAGACATTCAGTACTTC
CASSSGQGDIQYF
>TRBV7-9|TRBD1|few|TRBJ2-1
TGTGCCAGCAGCCGACGGACAGGGGAATTCAATGAGCAGTTCTTC
CASSRRTGEFNEQFF
>TRBV25-1|-|-|TRBJ2-4
TGTGCCAGCTGTGGGGCCTCAGGGGAGGCCAAAAACATTCAGTACTTC
CASCGASGEAKNIQYF
>TRBV10-2|-|-|TRBJ2-2
TGCGCCAGCAGTGGGACAGTTGGCGGGGAGCTGTTTTTT
CASSGTVGGELFF
>TRBV19|-|-|TRBJ1-1
TGTGCCAGTAGTTCGGGGGTATCTGAAGCTTTCTTT
CASSSGVSEAFF
>TRBV5-1|-|-|TRBJ2-6
TGCGCCAGCAGCTTGTTTGACAGCTCTGGGGCCAACGTCCTGACTTTC
CASSLFDSSGANVLTF
>TRBV7-2|-|-|TRBJ2-7
TGTGCCAGCAGCAAATCTTGGGACGAGCAGTACTTC
CASSKSWDEQYF
>TRBV6-5|-|-|TRBJ1-5
TGTGCCAGCAGGGGGGCCCGGGGCAATCAGCCCCAGCATTTT
CASRGARGNQPQHF
>TRBV29-1|TRBD1|-|TRBJ1-1
TGCAGCGTTGGCATAGGGGGCGGAAGGACTGAAGCTTTCTTT
CSVGIGGGRTEAFF